This TCR beta chain was documented in a study of T cells in Graves' hyperthyroidism and ophthalmopathy. General observations from the study: Within blood appeared most thyroid clonotypes that had expanded above 0.001. The model made its ophthalmopathy prediction, and onset followed a median about 6 months later.

Patients aged 18 to 65 with hyperthyroidism were newly diagnosed, with duration under 2 months. The CDR3 covers 15 residues. V lost 0 bases, J lost 9 bases, and 4 bases stayed unmatched. In germline, CDR1 is MGHRA, CDR2 YSYEKL. TCR beta CDR3 sequences were amplified from RNA transcripts. In the first-round RT-PCR of the TCR CDR3, the HTBI primer set was used. Using its own MiXCR run on the multiplex PCR reads, TCRdb lists one record per CDR3 protein. The data show around 380,000 distinct CDR3 sequences, less than 15% seen once. In regard to this clonotype: The antigen is unknown.

Sequencing was carried out using blood. The V call is TRBV4-1, the J call TRBJ1-6; 8 nucleotides align to TRBD1. The TCR sequence derives from a man aged 30 to 39 with Graves' hyperthyroidism that later progressed to Graves' ophthalmopathy. The CDR3 loop is CASSQDPGGGSPLHF. CDR3 DNA sequence: TGCGCCAGCAGCCAAGATCCAGGGGGCGGTTCACCCCTCCACTTT.